The T cell receptor (beta chain) described here comes from a study of monozygotic twins with inflammatory bowel disease. Input per TCR library consisted of about 3.5 ug of total RNA. TCRdb re-called the 5' RACE reads and shows each CDR3 protein once, DNA omitted. The listing records about 210,000 distinct CDR3 sequences. CDR1 LGHNT and CDR2 FRNRAP come from the germline V gene. This CDR3 is 15 amino acids long. The sequence came from a human donor with ulcerative colitis or Crohn's disease, or a healthy co-twin of an affected twin (not recorded which). The chain combines TRBV12-5 with TRBJ1-6; TCRdb reports TRBD1, a call that lacks DNA to check it against. Sequences were obtained from blood. The CDR3 reads CASGPGQGPNSPLHF.